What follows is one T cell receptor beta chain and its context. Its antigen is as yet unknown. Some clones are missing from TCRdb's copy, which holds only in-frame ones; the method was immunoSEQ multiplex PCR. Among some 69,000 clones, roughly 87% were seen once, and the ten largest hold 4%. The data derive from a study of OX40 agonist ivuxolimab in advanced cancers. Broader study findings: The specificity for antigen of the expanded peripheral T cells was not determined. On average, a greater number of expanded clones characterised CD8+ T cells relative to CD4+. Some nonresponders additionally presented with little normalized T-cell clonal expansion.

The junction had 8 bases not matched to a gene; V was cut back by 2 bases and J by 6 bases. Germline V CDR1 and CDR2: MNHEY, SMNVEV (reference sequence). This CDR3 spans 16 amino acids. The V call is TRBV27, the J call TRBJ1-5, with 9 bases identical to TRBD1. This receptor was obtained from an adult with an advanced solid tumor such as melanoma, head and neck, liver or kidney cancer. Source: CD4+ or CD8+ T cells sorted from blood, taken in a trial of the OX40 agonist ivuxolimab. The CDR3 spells CASSLQGQGVVQPQHF. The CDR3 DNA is TGTGCCAGCAGTTTACAGGGACAGGGAGTAGTTCAGCCCCAGCATTTT.